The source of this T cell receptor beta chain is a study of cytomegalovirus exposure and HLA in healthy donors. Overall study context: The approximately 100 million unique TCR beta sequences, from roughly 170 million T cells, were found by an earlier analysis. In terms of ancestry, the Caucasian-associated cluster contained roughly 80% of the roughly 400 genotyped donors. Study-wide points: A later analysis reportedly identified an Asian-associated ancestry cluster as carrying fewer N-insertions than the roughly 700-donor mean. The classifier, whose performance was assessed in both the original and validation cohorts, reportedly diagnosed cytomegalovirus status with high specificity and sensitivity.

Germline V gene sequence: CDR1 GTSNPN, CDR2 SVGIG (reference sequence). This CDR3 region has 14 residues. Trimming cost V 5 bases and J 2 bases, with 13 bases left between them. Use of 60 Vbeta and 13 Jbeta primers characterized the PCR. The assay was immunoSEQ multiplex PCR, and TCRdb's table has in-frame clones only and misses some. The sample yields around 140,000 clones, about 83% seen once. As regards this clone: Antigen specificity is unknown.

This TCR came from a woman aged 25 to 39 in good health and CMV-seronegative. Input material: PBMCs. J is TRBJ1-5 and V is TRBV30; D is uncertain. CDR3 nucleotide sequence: TGTGCCTGGGTTCCCGAGGGAGGCAATCAGCCCCAGCATTTT. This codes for CAWVPEGGNQPQHF.